This section outlines one TCR beta chain sequence together with its context. The sample comes from a study of radiation and T cells in renal cell carcinoma. The sample's time point: baseline pretreatment blood. Noted treatment: 15 Gy SBRT to primary tumor, nephrectomy 4 weeks later. The data were produced by immunoSEQ multiplex PCR, yet TCRdb's version contains in-frame clones alone and is incomplete. Of approximately 150,000 clones in the sample, less than 85% were seen once. The CDR3 covers 16 residues. This TCR came from a woman between 45 and 60 years old with renal cell carcinoma. The chain employs TRBV21-1 and TRBJ1-2; the tabulated D call, TRBD1, remains unverified against the DNA. TRBV21-1 is recorded as a pseudogene. The input for sequencing was blood, taken from a patient whose treatment included radiotherapy and nephrectomy. This chain's CDR3 is CASSKDRGHGGDGYTF. In DNA form, the CDR3 reads TGTGCCAGCAGCAAAGACAGGGGCCACGGGGGAGATGGCTACACCTTC.